This T cell receptor (beta chain) was identified during a study of blood T cell repertoires in COVID-19. In the original workflow: Reference gene primer amplification gave nucleated cell count estimates. Libraries were prepared by immunoSEQ multiplex PCR; TCRdb keeps only in-frame clonotypes and omits some of them. V and J calls and clone size are copied from that table; D and trimming were computed from the DNA. The sample holds some 210,000 clones, approximately 82% seen once. CDR1 is SGDLS, CDR2 YYNGEE, per germline. The CDR3 is 14 residues long. V was trimmed by 0 bases and J by 4 bases, leaving 10 bases between them.

Sequences were obtained from peripheral blood. The receptor's source is a man aged 50 to 60 with active or convalescent COVID-19. The chain uses TRBV9 and TRBJ1-2; D gene ambiguous. Here the CDR3 DNA reads TGTGCCAGCAGCGTAGCGAGCGGACCCTATGGCTACACCTTC. Protein sequence: CASSVASGPYGYTF. The full variable domain, completed using reference TRBV9 and TRBJ1-2, is DSGVTQTPKHLITATGQRVTLRCSPRSGDLSVYWYQQSLDQGLQFLIQYYNGEERAKGNILERFSAQQFPDLHSELNLSSLELGDSALYFCASSVASGPYGYTFGSGTRLTVV.